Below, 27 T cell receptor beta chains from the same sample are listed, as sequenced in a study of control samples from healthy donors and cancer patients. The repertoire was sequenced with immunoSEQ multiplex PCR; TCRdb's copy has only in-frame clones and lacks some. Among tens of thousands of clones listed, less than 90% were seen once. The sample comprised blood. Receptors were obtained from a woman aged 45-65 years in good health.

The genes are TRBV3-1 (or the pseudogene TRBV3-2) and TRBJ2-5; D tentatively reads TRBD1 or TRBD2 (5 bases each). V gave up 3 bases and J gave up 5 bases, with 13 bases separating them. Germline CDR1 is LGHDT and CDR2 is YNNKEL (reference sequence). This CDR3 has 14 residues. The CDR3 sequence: CASSHSGRGETQYF. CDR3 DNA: TGTGCCAGCAGCCACTCGGGAAGGGGCGAGACCCAGTACTTC.

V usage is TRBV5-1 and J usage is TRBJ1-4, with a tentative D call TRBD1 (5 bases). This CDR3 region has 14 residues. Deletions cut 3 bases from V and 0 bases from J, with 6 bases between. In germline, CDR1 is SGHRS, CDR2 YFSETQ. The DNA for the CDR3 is TGCGCCAGCAGCTCGACAGCAACTAATGAAAAACTGTTTTTT. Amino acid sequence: CASSSTATNEKLFF.

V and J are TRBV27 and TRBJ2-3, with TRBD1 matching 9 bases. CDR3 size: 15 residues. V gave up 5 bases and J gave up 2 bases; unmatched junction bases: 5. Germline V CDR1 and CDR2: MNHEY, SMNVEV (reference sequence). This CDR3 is CASSTRTGATDTQYF. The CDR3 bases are TGTGCCAGCAGTACCCGGACAGGGGCCACAGATACGCAGTATTTT.

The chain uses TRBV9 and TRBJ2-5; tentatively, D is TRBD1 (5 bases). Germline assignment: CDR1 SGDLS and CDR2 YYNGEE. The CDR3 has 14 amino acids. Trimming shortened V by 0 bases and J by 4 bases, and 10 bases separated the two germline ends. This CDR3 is CASSVEGSRETQYF. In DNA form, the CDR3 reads TGTGCCAGCAGCGTAGAGGGGTCGAGAGAGACCCAGTACTTC.

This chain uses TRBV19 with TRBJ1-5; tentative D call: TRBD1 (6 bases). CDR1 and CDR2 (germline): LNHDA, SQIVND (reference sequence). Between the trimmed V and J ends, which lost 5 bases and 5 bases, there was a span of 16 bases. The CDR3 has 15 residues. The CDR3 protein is CASSYVGGRDQPQHF. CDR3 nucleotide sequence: TGTGCCAGTAGTTATGTCGGGGGCAGAGATCAGCCCCAGCATTTT.

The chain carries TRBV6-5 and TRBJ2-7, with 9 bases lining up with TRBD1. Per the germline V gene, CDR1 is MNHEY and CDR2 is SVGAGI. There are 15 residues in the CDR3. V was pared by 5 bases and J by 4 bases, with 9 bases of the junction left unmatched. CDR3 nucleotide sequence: TGTGCCAGCAGTACCGGGACAGGGCTTCGGTACGAGCAGTACTTC. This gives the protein CASSTGTGLRYEQYF.

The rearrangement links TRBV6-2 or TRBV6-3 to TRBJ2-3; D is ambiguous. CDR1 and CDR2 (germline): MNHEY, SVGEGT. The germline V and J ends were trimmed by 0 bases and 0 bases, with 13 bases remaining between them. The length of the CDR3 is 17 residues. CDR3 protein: CASSYSLGQASTDTQYF. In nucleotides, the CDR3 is TGTGCCAGCAGTTACTCGCTAGGGCAGGCTAGCACAGATACGCAGTATTTT.

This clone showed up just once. CDR3 nucleotide sequence: TGTGCCAGCAGTTGGCCCCGCGAGGGACCCAAAGATACGCAGTATTTT. Translating it yields CASSWPREGPKDTQYF. The chain uses TRBV2 and TRBJ2-3, with D perhaps assigned TRBD1 or TRBD2 (5 bases each). The CDR3 spans 16 residues. V was cut by 5 bases and J by 5 bases, with 20 bases left in between. Germline loops: CDR1 SNHLY, CDR2 FYNNEI. Together with reference TRBV2 and TRBJ2-3, the CDR3 gives the full variable domain: EPEVTQTPSHQVTQMGQEVILRCVPISNHLYFYWYRQILGQKVEFLVSFYNNEISEKSEIFDDQFSVERPDGSNFTLKIRSTKLEDSAMYFCASSWPREGPKDTQYFGPGTRLTVL.

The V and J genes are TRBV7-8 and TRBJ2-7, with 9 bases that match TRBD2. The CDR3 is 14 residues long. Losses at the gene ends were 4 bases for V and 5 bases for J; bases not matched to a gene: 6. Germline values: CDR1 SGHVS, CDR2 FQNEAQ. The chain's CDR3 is CASSSSGVVDEQYF. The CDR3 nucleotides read TGTGCCAGCAGCTCTAGCGGGGTGGTCGACGAGCAGTACTTC.

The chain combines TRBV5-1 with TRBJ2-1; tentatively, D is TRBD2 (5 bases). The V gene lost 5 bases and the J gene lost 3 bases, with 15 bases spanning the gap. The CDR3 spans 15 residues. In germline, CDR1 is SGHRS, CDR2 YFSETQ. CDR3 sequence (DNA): TGCGCCAGCAGGAGGGAGTCTGAGAGCTACAATGAGCAGTTCTTC. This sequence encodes CASRRESESYNEQFF.

The CDR3, as DNA: TGTGCCAGCAGCGGCGCTAGCGGGCTTAACAATGAGCAGTTCTTC. Its translation: CASSGASGLNNEQFF. The chain uses TRBV7-2 and TRBJ2-1; TRBD2 matches 8 bases. Trimming cost V 5 bases and J 5 bases; bases outside gene matches: 8. Per the germline V gene, CDR1 is SGHTA and CDR2 is FQGNSA. The CDR3 loop spans 15 amino acids.

Written as DNA, the CDR3 is TGCGCCAGCAGCACAGCCTACGAGCAGTACTTC. Amino acids: CASSTAYEQYF. This sequence joins TRBV5-1 and TRBJ2-7; D is unclear. The V gene lost 4 bases and the J gene lost 2 bases, with 4 bases spanning the gap. Germline V gives CDR1 SGHRS, CDR2 YFSETQ. This CDR3 spans 11 amino acids.

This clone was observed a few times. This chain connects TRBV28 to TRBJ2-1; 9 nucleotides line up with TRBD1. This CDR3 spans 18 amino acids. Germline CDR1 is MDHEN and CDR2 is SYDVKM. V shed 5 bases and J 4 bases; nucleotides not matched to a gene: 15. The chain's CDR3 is CASSLPGTGSGAYNEQFF. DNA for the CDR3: TGTGCCAGCAGTCTCCCCGGGACAGGGTCGGGGGCGTACAATGAGCAGTTCTTC.

The CDR3 nucleotides read TGCGCCAGCAGCCTAACAGGGGGGGCCGGGGAGCTGTTTTTT. It specifies CASSLTGGAGELFF. V usage is TRBV4-1 and J usage is TRBJ2-2; maybe TRBD1 (8 bases). This CDR3 comprises 14 residues. Per germline, CDR1 MGHRA and CDR2 YSYEKL. V lost 4 bases and J 6 bases, leaving 12 bases between the germline ends.

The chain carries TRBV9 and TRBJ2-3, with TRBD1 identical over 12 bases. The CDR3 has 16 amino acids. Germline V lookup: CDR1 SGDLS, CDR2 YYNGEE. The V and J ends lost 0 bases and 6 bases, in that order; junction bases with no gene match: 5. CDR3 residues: CASSVVGQGAPDTQYF. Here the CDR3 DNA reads TGTGCCAGCAGCGTAGTGGGACAGGGGGCGCCGGATACGCAGTATTTT.

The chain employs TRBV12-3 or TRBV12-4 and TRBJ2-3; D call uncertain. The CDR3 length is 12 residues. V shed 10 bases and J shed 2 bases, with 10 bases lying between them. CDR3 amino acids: CATAGPTDTQYF. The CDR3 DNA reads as TGTGCCACCGCCGGACCCACAGATACGCAGTATTTT.

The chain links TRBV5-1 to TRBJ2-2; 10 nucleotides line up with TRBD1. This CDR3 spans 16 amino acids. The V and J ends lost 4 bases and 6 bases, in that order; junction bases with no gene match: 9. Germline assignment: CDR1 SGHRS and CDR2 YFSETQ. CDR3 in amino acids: CASSPRRDRGPGELFF. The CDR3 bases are TGCGCCAGCAGCCCACGCCGGGACAGGGGCCCCGGGGAGCTGTTTTTT. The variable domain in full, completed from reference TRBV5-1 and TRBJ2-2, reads KAGVTQTPRYLIKTRGQQVTLSCSPISGHRSVSWYQQTPGQGLQFLFEYFSETQRNKGNFPGRFSGRQFSNSRSEMNVSTLELGDSALYLCASSPRRDRGPGELFFGEGSRLTVL.

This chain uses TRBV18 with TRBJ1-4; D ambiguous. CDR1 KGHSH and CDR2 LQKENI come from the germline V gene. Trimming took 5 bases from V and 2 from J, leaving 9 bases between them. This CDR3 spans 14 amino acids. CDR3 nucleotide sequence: TGTGCCAGCTCATTCAGAGGGACTAATGAAAAACTGTTTTTT. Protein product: CASSFRGTNEKLFF.

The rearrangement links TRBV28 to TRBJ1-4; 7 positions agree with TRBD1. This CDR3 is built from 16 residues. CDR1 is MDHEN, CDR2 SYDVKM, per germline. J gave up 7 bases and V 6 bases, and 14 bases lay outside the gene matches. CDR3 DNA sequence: TGTGCCAGCAGGGCCGGGGGCGAGGGGGCGGTTGAAAAACTGTTTTTT. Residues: CASRAGGEGAVEKLFF.

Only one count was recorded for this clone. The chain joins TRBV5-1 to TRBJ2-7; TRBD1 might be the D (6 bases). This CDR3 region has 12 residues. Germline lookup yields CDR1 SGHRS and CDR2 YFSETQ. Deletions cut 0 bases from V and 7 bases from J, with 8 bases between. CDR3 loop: CASSLAGTEQYF. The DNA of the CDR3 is TGCGCCAGCAGCTTGGCCGGGACAGAGCAGTACTTC.

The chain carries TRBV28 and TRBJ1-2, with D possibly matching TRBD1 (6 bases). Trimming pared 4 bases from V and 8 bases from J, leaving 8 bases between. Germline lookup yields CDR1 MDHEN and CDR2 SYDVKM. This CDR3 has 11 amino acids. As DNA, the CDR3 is TGTGCCAGCAGTTCAGGGGTCGGCTACACCTTC. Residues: CASSSGVGYTF.

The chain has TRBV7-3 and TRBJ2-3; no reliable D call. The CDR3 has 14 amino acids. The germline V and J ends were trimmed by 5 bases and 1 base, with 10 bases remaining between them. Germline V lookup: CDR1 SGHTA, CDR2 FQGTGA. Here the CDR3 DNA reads TGTGCCAGCAGCCCTGAGCGAGGCACAGATACGCAGTATTTT. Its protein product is CASSPERGTDTQYF.

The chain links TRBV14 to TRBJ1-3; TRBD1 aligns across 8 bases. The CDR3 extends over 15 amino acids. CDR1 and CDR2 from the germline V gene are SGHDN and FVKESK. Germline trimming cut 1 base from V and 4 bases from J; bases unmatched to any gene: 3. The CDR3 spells CASSQVGTGGNTIYF. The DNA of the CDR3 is TGTGCCAGCAGCCAAGTGGGGACAGGAGGAAACACCATATATTTT. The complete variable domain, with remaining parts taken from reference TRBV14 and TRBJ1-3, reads EAGVTQFPSHSVIEKGQTVTLRCDPISGHDNLYWYRRVMGKEIKFLLHFVKESKQDESGMPNNRFLAERTGGTYSTLKVQPAELEDSGVYFCASSQVGTGGNTIYFGEGSWLTVV.

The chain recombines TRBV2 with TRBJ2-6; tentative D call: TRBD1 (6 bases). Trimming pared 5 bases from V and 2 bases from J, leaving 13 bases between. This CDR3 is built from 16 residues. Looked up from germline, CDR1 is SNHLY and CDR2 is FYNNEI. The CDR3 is CASSRDNRAGANVLTF. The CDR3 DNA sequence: TGTGCCAGCAGTCGCGATAACAGGGCTGGGGCCAACGTCCTGACTTTC.

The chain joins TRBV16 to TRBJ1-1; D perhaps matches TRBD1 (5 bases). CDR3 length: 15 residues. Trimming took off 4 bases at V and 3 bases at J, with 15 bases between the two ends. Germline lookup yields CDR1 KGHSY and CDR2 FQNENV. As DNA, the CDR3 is TGTGCCAGCAGCCCCCGATCGTCCAGGGACACTGAAGCTTTCTTT. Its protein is CASSPRSSRDTEAFF.

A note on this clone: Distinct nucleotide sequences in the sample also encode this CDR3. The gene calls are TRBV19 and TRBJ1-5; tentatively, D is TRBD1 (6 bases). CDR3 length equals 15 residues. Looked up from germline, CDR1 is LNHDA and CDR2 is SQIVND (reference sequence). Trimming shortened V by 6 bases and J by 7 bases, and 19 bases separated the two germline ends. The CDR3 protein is CASRPDRGAGQPQHF. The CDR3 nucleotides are TGTGCCAGTAGACCGGATCGGGGGGCGGGGCAGCCCCAGCATTTT.

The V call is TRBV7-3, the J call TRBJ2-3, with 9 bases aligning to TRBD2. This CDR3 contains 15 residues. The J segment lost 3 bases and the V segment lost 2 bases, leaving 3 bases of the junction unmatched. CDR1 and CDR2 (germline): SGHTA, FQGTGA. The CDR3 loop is CASSLAGGITDTQYF. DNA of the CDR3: TGTGCCAGCAGCTTAGCGGGAGGGATAACAGATACGCAGTATTTT.